This entry is about one TCR beta chain. Sampled 1 year posttransplant, controls received myeloablative marrow transplants, methotrexate and a calcineurin inhibitor. The sample originates from a study of T cells after posttransplantation cyclophosphamide. Clones were read by immunoSEQ multiplex PCR, and TCRdb kept only the in-frame ones, dropping some. Found here are 8,000 to 10,000 clones, roughly nine tenths of them singletons; the top ten hold under 5.5%. Germline lookup yields CDR1 SGDLS and CDR2 YYNGEE. Trimming cost V 0 bases and J 4 bases, with 7 bases left between them. The length of the CDR3 is 13 residues.

This specimen was PBMCs, taken just over 440 days after allogeneic stem cell transplant with calcineurin inhibitor and methotrexate. This rearrangement joins TRBV9 to TRBJ2-5; D not certain. The sequence was collected from a male patient aged 45-60 years who received an allogeneic stem cell transplant from an unrelated donor, was CMV-positive, and had chronic GVHD only. Some T cells could come from the graft donor. The CDR3 sequence is CASSVGLLETQYF. The DNA of the CDR3 is TGTGCCAGCAGCGTAGGGCTGTTAGAGACCCAGTACTTC.